This TCR beta chain is from a study of beta chain features in type 1 diabetes. Study-level background: Patients looked much like healthy donors when it came to age, gender and cell yields.

Purities in excess of 95% were seen in all sorted populations. Findings of the study overall: When Type 1 diabetes patients were examined, their TCRB CDR3s proved moderately but significantly shorter in all four CD4+ subsets.

Every bit of the isolated RNA underwent reverse transcription, so sequencing read expressed TCRB transcripts. Regulatory, naive and central memory T cell samples averaged about 3.5 million reads. TCRdb keeps only in-frame clones here, not all; method: immunoSEQ multiplex PCR. The table lists roughly 340,000 clones, approximately 13% of them singletons. This clone was seen more than once but under ten times. Its antigen is currently unknown. V gave up 3 bases and J gave up 3 bases; unmatched junction bases: 0. The germline gives CDR1 LNHDA, CDR2 SQIVND (reference sequence). The CDR3 spans 13 residues. The specimen sequenced was naive CD4+ T cells from blood. The TCR was taken from a woman aged 18-29 years with type 1 diabetes. The rearrangement uses TRBV19 and TRBJ2-7; 9 nucleotides align to TRBD1. CDR3 sequence reads: CASSMGQGYEQYF. The CDR3 coding sequence is TGTGCCAGTAGTATGGGACAGGGCTACGAGCAGTACTTC.